The 19 T cell receptor beta chains below come from one sample, sequenced in a study of cytomegalovirus exposure and HLA in healthy donors. 13 Jbeta primers and 60 Vbeta primers were used for the PCR. Sequencing used immunoSEQ multiplex PCR; TCRdb keeps in-frame clones, though not all of them. The table includes 150,000 to 200,000 clones, just over 70% detected once. Sequencing was performed on PBMCs. The receptors here all came from a man between 18 and 35 years old in good health and CMV-seropositive.

This clone was recorded a few times. The chain combines TRBV11-3 with TRBJ1-6; D unresolved. Germline CDR1 reads SGHNT; CDR2 reads YENEEA. Trimming stripped 3 bases from V and 0 bases from J, with 3 bases between. The CDR3 is 14 amino acids. The CDR3 loop reads CASSFSSYNSPLHF. CDR3 in DNA: TGTGCCAGCAGCTTCAGCTCCTATAATTCACCCCTCCACTTT.

The chain is built from TRBV4-2 and TRBJ2-5; 10 bases agree with TRBD2. Germline V gives CDR1 LGHNA, CDR2 YNFKEQ. V trimming: 0 bases; J trimming: 0 bases; junction bases outside the gene matches: 13. The CDR3 is 20 amino acids. The CDR3 DNA is TGTGCCAGCAGCCAAGATCGTCCTAGCGGGGGCCCTAAGGACCAAGAGACCCAGTACTTC. This codes for CASSQDRPSGGPKDQETQYF.

This clone turned up a few times. The CDR3 sequence is CASRTTGDAETQYF. The DNA of the CDR3 is TGTGCCAGCAGGACGACAGGGGATGCGGAGACCCAGTACTTC. This chain links TRBV28 with TRBJ2-5, with TRBD1 matching over 8 bases. The CDR3 has 14 residues. With 6 bases clipped from V and 5 bases from J, the junction kept 8 bases outside the gene matches. Germline V gene sequence: CDR1 MDHEN, CDR2 SYDVKM.

The rearrangement links TRBV27 to TRBJ1-1; D ambiguous. The V gene's germline CDR1 is MNHEY and CDR2 SMNVEV (reference sequence). V was cut by 5 bases and J by 0 bases, with 7 bases left in between. This CDR3 is 13 amino acids long. CDR3 in amino acids: CASSDTVNTEAFF. The CDR3 coding sequence is TGTGCCAGCAGTGATACAGTGAACACTGAAGCTTTCTTT.

This chain's CDR3 is CASSYGAAEAFF. The DNA of the CDR3 is TGTGCCAGCAGTTACGGGGCAGCTGAAGCTTTCTTT. This chain links TRBV6-6 with TRBJ1-1, with D possibly matching TRBD1 (5 bases). This CDR3 has 12 amino acids. The V end lost 2 bases, the J end lost 6 bases, and 7 bases lay between the germline ends. Germline assignment: CDR1 MNHNY and CDR2 SVGAGI (reference sequence).

The chain couples TRBV19 to TRBJ2-6, with 8 bases fitting TRBD1. Germline assignment: CDR1 LNHDA and CDR2 SQIVND (reference sequence). This CDR3 contains 16 residues. V was pared by 7 bases and J by 2 bases, with 7 bases of the junction left unmatched. The CDR3 DNA is TGTGCCAGTAACGCAGGGGGCATTCCTGGGGCCAACGTCCTGACTTTC. It encodes CASNAGGIPGANVLTF. Combining the CDR3 with reference TRBV19 and TRBJ2-6 gives the whole variable domain DGGITQSPKYLFRKEGQNVTLSCEQNLNHDAMYWYRQDPGQGLRLIYYSQIVNDFQKGDIAEGYSVSREKKESFPLTVTSAQKNPTAFYLCASNAGGIPGANVLTFGAGSRLTVL.

The chain couples TRBV27 to TRBJ1-2; 7 bases are shared with TRBD1. This CDR3 region has 15 residues. The germline V gene encodes CDR1 MNHEY and CDR2 SMNVEV (reference sequence). J lost 1 base, V lost 3 bases, and 5 bases had no gene match. The DNA for the CDR3 is TGTGCCAGCAGTTTTCTAGGGGGCGGTAACTATGGCTACACCTTC. Protein product: CASSFLGGGNYGYTF.

This chain uses TRBV4-1 with TRBJ1-1, with TRBD1 matching 8 bases. CDR3 length: 13 amino acids. V shed 6 bases, J shed 8 bases, and the junction held 8 bases outside the gene matches. The germline gives CDR1 MGHRA, CDR2 YSYEKL. CDR3 region: CASSPDRAGEAFF. The CDR3 bases are TGCGCCAGCAGTCCGGACAGGGCGGGGGAAGCTTTCTTT.

This clone was counted a single time. V gene TRBV21-1 combines with J gene TRBJ2-7; TRBD1 is taken as the D call from the table, unchecked against the DNA. TRBV21-1 is tagged as a pseudogene. The CDR3 has 15 amino acids. CDR3 in DNA: TGTGCCAGCAGCACTCGGACAGGGAACCACTACGAGCAGTACGTC. Translated: CASSTRTGNHYEQYV.

The rearrangement links TRBV4-2 to TRBJ1-1; D unclear. This CDR3 has 13 amino acids. Trimming took 4 bases from V and 4 from J, leaving 10 bases between them. CDR1 is LGHNA, CDR2 YNFKEQ, per germline. The CDR3 loop is CASSRSLGTEAFF. CDR3 DNA: TGTGCCAGCAGCCGGAGTTTGGGCACTGAAGCTTTCTTT.

The chain combines TRBV19 with TRBJ1-5; 8 positions match TRBD1. Per germline, CDR1 LNHDA and CDR2 SQIVND (reference sequence). The CDR3 totals 14 residues. Unmatched junction bases numbered 0, after V lost 3 bases and J lost 2 bases. CDR3 bases: TGTGCCAGTAGTATGACAGGGGGCAATCAGCCCCAGCATTTT. Protein: CASSMTGGNQPQHF.

This clone has more than one count but fewer than ten. The chain has TRBV7-9 and TRBJ2-5; D perhaps matches TRBD1 (5 bases). Germline assignment: CDR1 SEHNR and CDR2 FQNEAQ (reference sequence). The CDR3 spans 16 residues. V lost 1 base and J lost 5, with 17 bases in between. CDR3 sequence reads: CASSLDPRGYEETQYF. The DNA for the CDR3 is TGTGCCAGCAGCTTAGACCCAAGGGGCTATGAGGAGACCCAGTACTTC.

The chain couples TRBV9 to TRBJ2-1, with 7 bases fitting TRBD2. Germline CDR1 SGDLS, CDR2 YYNGEE. This CDR3 is built from 14 residues. Trimming took 5 bases from V and 2 from J; bases not matched to a gene: 4. The chain's CDR3 is CASRSGVTYNEQFF. The CDR3 DNA reads as TGTGCCAGCAGGAGCGGGGTGACCTACAATGAGCAGTTCTTC.

This chain connects TRBV7-2 to TRBJ2-2; D is possibly TRBD2 (6 bases). Trimming took off 5 bases at V and 8 bases at J, with 18 bases between the two ends. CDR1 SGHTA and CDR2 FQGNSA come from the germline V gene. The CDR3 runs to 15 residues. CDR3 in amino acids: CASSARLVPAGELFF. CDR3 DNA sequence: TGTGCCAGCAGCGCCCGACTAGTGCCTGCAGGGGAGCTGTTTTTT.

The chain has TRBV27 and TRBJ1-2, with 7 bases fitting TRBD1. Germline CDR1 reads MNHEY; CDR2 reads SMNVEV (reference sequence). V lost 6 bases, J lost 7 bases, and 11 bases stayed unmatched. This CDR3 region has 14 residues. The CDR3: CASRALGQVSGYTF. The CDR3 DNA follows: TGTGCCAGCAGGGCCCTAGGACAGGTTTCTGGCTACACCTTC.

This clone was observed a few times. This sequence joins TRBV7-9 and TRBJ2-5, with 9 positions matching TRBD2. Trimming took 5 bases from V and 7 from J; bases not matched to a gene: 14. Looked up from germline, CDR1 is SEHNR and CDR2 is FQNEAQ (reference sequence). This CDR3 contains 16 residues. The CDR3 DNA reads as TGTGCCAGCAGCCCCTCGGCGGGAGGGGAGGTAGGGACCCAGTACTTC. Amino acids: CASSPSAGGEVGTQYF. Supplemented by reference TRBV7-9 and TRBJ2-5, the full variable domain reads DTGVSQNPRHKITKRGQNVTFRCDPISEHNRLYWYRQTLGQGPEFLTYFQNEAQLEKSRLLSDRFSAERPKGSFSTLEIQRTEQGDSAMYLCASSPSAGGEVGTQYFGPGTRLLVL.

The genes are TRBV10-3 and TRBJ2-4, with 14 bases that match TRBD2. Losses at the gene ends were 10 bases for V and 9 bases for J; bases not matched to a gene: 11. The length of the CDR3 is 15 residues. Per germline, CDR1 ENHRY and CDR2 SYGVKD. As DNA, the CDR3 is TGTGCCACCTCGACTAGCGGGAGGGCCGAGGGCATTCAGTACTTC. It is translated as CATSTSGRAEGIQYF.

This clone was seen only once. V is TRBV19 and J is TRBJ1-1; TRBD1 matches 9 bases. CDR1 LNHDA and CDR2 SQIVND come from the germline V gene (reference sequence). The CDR3 covers 11 residues. The V gene end was trimmed by 6 bases and the J gene end by 11 bases; junction bases not matched to a gene: 4. The CDR3 sequence is CASRTGTGAFF. The CDR3 DNA is TGTGCCAGTAGAACCGGGACAGGGGCTTTCTTT.

The chain employs TRBV11-1 and TRBJ2-7; TRBD1 is a possible D gene (5 bases). V was cut by 4 bases and J by 1 base, with 14 bases left in between. Germline V gives CDR1 SGHAT, CDR2 FQDESV (reference sequence). The CDR3 sequence is 15 residues long. The CDR3 region has the DNA TGTGCCAGCAGCTCCTCCTCGACAGTTTCCTACGAGCAGTACGTC. Encoded protein: CASSSSSTVSYEQYV.